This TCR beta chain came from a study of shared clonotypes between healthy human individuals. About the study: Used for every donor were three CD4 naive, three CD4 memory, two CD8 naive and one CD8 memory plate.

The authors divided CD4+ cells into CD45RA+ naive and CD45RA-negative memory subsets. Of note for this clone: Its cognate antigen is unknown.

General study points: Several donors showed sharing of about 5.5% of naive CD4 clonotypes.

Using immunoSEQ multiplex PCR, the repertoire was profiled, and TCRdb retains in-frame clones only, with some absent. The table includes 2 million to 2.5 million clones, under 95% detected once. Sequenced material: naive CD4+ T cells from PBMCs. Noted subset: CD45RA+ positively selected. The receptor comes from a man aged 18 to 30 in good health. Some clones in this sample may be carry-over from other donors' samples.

CDR3 in DNA: TGTGCCAGCTCAACTTACGACAGCTCCTACGAGCAGTACTTC. This gives the protein CASSTYDSSYEQYF. The chain joins TRBV18 to TRBJ2-7; TRBD1 is a possible D gene (5 bases). The CDR3 consists of 14 residues. With 5 bases removed from V and 0 bases from J, the gap between germline ends came to 11 bases. Germline CDR1 reads KGHSH; CDR2 reads LQKENI.